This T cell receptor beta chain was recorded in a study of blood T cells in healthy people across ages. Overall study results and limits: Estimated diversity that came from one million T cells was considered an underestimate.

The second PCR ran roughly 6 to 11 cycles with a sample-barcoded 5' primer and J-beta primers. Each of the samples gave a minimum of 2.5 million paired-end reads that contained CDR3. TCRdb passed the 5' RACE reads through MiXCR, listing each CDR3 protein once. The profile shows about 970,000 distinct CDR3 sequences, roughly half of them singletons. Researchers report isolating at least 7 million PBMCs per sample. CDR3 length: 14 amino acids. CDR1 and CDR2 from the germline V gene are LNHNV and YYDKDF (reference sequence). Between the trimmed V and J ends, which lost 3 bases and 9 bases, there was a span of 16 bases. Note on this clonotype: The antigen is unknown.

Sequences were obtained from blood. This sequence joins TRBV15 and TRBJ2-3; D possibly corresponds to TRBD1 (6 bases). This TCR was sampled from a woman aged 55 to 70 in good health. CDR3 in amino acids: CATSRDQGKETQYF. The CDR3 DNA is TGTGCCACCAGCAGGGATCAGGGGAAAGAGACGCAGTATTTT.